This TCR beta chain stems from a study of blood T cell repertoires in COVID-19. Overall study context: T cells, B-cell-depleted T cells, or PBMCs supplied cDNA or gDNA.

Participants were placed into cohorts based on the clinical history they reported. Using immunoSEQ multiplex PCR, the repertoire was profiled, and TCRdb retains in-frame clones only, with some absent. The table lists about 310,000 clones, 85% to 90% of them singletons. This receptor was obtained from a woman aged 25-40 years who had recovered from COVID-19. Sequenced material: PBMCs or T cells enriched from blood (not recorded which).

CDR3 DNA: TGTGCCACCAGCAGAAGGCAGGGTGATTCACCCCTCCACTTT. This codes for CATSRRQGDSPLHF. V gene TRBV15 combines with J gene TRBJ1-6; D possibly corresponds to TRBD1 (5 bases). Germline CDR1 is LNHNV and CDR2 is YYDKDF (reference sequence). Trimming removed 2 bases at V and 8 bases at J, with 10 bases between. This CDR3 has 14 residues. Variable domain in full (rest from reference TRBV15 and TRBJ1-6): DAMVIQNPRYQVTQFGKPVTLSCSQTLNHNVMYWYQQKSSQAPKLLFHYYDKDFNNEADTPDNFQSRRPNTSFCFLDIRSPGLGDTAMYLCATSRRQGDSPLHFGNGTRLTVT.